This T cell receptor (beta chain) is drawn from a study of T cell repertoires in cytomegalovirus infection. As for the study in general: Based on public TCR beta signatures, there were indications of CMV infection and of a matching HLA type.

One entry per CDR3 protein, called by TCRdb with MiXCR from the reads. The sample carries 150,000 to 200,000 distinct CDR3 sequences, about 22% recorded once. General study findings and limits: Dominating the ex vivo response were TCR beta clonotypes that were CMV-specific and HLA-C-restricted. People with CMV and the relevant HLA were identified by cumulative public TCR beta family frequency.

Unmatched junction bases numbered 6, after V lost 1 base and J lost 2 bases. The CDR3 sequence is 18 residues long. Germline CDR1 reads SGHTA; CDR2 reads FQGNSA. In the case of this clonotype: What it binds is unknown.

The sequence was collected from a human donor in good health (CMV status not recorded). Some clones in this sample may be carry-over from other donors' samples. V and J are TRBV7-2 and TRBJ2-7, with 15 bases lining up with TRBD2. This specimen was CD8+ T cells from cultured PBMCs, taken from culture after CMV antigen stimulation. The CDR3 sequence is CASSLEGLAGGFTYEQYF. CDR3 sequence (DNA): TGTGCCAGCAGCTTAGAAGGACTAGCGGGGGGGTTTACCTACGAGCAGTACTTC.